This entry lists 7 T cell receptor beta chains sequenced from one sample in a study of Ad26.COV2.S vaccination and SARS-CoV-2 variants. Specified treatment: 19 received Ad26.COV2.S at low or high dose, single or two shots; about five received placebo; per-sample allocation not given. After the first vaccine or placebo injection, samples were drawn on day 63. Libraries were prepared by immunoSEQ multiplex PCR; TCRdb keeps only in-frame clonotypes and omits some of them. The data show around 450,000 clones, 85% to 90% seen once. The input for sequencing was peripheral blood, taken in a trial of Ad26.COV2.S vaccine versus placebo. These receptors were taken from a person aged 18-60 years who received the Ad26.COV2.S COVID-19 vaccine or a placebo.

The rearrangement links TRBV24-1 to TRBJ2-3, with 7 bases fitting TRBD1. This CDR3 spans 16 amino acids. The J segment lost 3 bases and the V segment lost 4 bases, leaving 9 bases of the junction unmatched. Germline V gene sequence: CDR1 KGHDR, CDR2 SFDVKD. Here the CDR3 DNA reads TGTGCCACCAGTGACCCAGGGGGACAGTCTACAGATACGCAGTATTTT. It yields the protein CATSDPGGQSTDTQYF.

The CDR3 region is CASSIVAGGPMRTIRTDTQYF. For the CDR3, the DNA is TGTGCCAGTAGTATAGTAGCGGGGGGGCCAATGCGTACTATACGCACAGATACGCAGTATTTT. V is TRBV19 and J is TRBJ2-3; 11 bases map to TRBD2. The CDR3 is 21 amino acids. Losses at the gene ends were 1 base for V and 1 base for J; bases not matched to a gene: 16. Germline V lookup: CDR1 LNHDA, CDR2 SQIVND (reference sequence).

This sequence joins TRBV10-2 and TRBJ2-7; 8 positions match TRBD1. J was trimmed by 2 bases and V by 3 bases; bases with no gene match: 6. Germline values: CDR1 WSHSY, CDR2 SAAADI. The CDR3 totals 15 residues. In DNA form, the CDR3 reads TGCGCCAGCAGTGACTGGACAGGGACTCCCTACGAGCAGTACTTC. Translated: CASSDWTGTPYEQYF.

V gene TRBV6-5 combines with J gene TRBJ1-1, with a possible D match to TRBD1 (6 bases). Germline CDR1 is MNHEY and CDR2 is SVGAGI. The ends were cut back, 0 bases at V and 4 bases at J, with 12 bases in the middle. The length of the CDR3 is 15 residues. The CDR3 loop reads CASSYSRTAATEAFF. The CDR3 DNA reads TGTGCCAGCAGTTACTCGAGGACAGCGGCCACTGAAGCTTTCTTT.

This chain joins TRBV7-9 and TRBJ1-2; tentatively, D is TRBD1 (5 bases). The ends were cut back, 7 bases at V and 8 bases at J, with 11 bases in the middle. Germline V gene data show CDR1 as SEHNR and CDR2 as FQNEAQ (reference sequence). The CDR3 contains 11 residues. The CDR3 here is CASTQAEGYTF. As DNA, the CDR3 is TGTGCCAGCACACAGGCGGAGGGCTACACCTTC.

V and J are TRBV18 and TRBJ2-3; possible D gene TRBD1, 6 bases. Germline CDR1 reads KGHSH; CDR2 reads LQKENI. Between the trimmed V and J ends, which lost 2 bases and 1 base, there was a span of 10 bases. This CDR3 has 15 amino acids. The DNA for the CDR3 is TGTGCCAGCTCACCAATGGGGGCTGGCACAGATACGCAGTATTTT. This translates into CASSPMGAGTDTQYF.

The chain combines TRBV7-2 with TRBJ2-7; 7 nucleotides align to TRBD2. The V segment lost 5 bases and the J segment 5 bases; nucleotides outside the gene matches: 9. The CDR3 runs to 14 residues. In germline, CDR1 is SGHTA, CDR2 FQGNSA. This chain's CDR3 is CASSPLTGGNEQYF. The CDR3 DNA reads TGTGCCAGCAGCCCCCTGACGGGGGGAAACGAGCAGTACTTC.